This entry describes one TCR beta chain. CDR3 length equals 16 residues. J gave up 5 bases and V 5 bases, and 11 bases lay outside the gene matches. The germline V gene has CDR1 SGHVS and CDR2 FQNEAQ. The sample comes from a study of cytomegalovirus exposure and HLA in healthy donors. Data came from immunoSEQ multiplex PCR; TCRdb stores just in-frame clones and leaves some out. This table holds over 100,000 clones, 85% to 90% found once. The chain uses TRBV7-8 and TRBJ1-4; 7 positions match TRBD1. The sequence was collected from a man aged 30 to 45 in good health and CMV-seronegative. The material sequenced was PBMCs. CDR3 bases: TGTGCCAGCAGCAGATTCCGGGACAGTGAGAATGAAAAACTGTTTTTT. Translated: CASSRFRDSENEKLFF.